The clone carrying this TCR beta chain was picked up a small number of times. Authors of the study amplified TCR beta CDR3 regions from RNA transcripts. HTBI primers were used for first-round RT-PCR of the TCR CDR3. TCRdb ran MiXCR on the multiplex PCR reads and lists one entry per CDR3 protein. This sample carries 550,000 to 800,000 distinct CDR3 sequences, about 15% of them seen once, and the ten largest clones take roughly 8%. The sample belongs to a study of T cells in Graves' hyperthyroidism and ophthalmopathy. Subjects aged 18 to 65 presented with newly diagnosed hyperthyroidism of less than 2 months' duration. Patients were excluded for uncontrolled infection, other autoimmune disease, pregnancy or lactation. The diagnoses drew upon clinical symptoms, serum thyroxine and TRAb, thyroid ultrasound and orbital computed tomography. From germline, CDR1 is MNHEY and CDR2 SVGEGT. This CDR3 is built from 20 residues. Trimming took 1 base from V and 7 from J; bases not matched to a gene: 16.

The J gene is TRBJ2-1, the V gene TRBV6-2 or TRBV6-3; 13 positions match TRBD2. This clonotype was sampled from a man aged 18-30 years with Graves' hyperthyroidism. Sequencing was performed on blood. CDR3 sequence: CASSYWLSGTSGKAPNEQFF. The DNA for the CDR3 is TGTGCCAGCAGTTACTGGCTGTCCGGGACTAGCGGGAAGGCGCCGAATGAGCAGTTCTTC.